A single sample gave rise to the 17 T cell receptor beta chains below, sequenced in a study of monozygotic twins with inflammatory bowel disease. TCRdb derives one entry per CDR3 protein from the 5' RACE reads, leaving out DNA. This sample's table reports a few hundred thousand distinct CDR3 sequences. The specimen was blood. The receptors come from a human donor with ulcerative colitis or Crohn's disease, or a healthy co-twin of an affected twin (not recorded which).

The rearrangement uses TRBV2 and TRBJ1-4; TCRdb's assignment of TRBD1 cannot be checked, as there is no DNA. CDR1 is SNHLY and CDR2 is FYNNEI in the germline V gene. CDR3 length equals 14 residues. CDR3 loop: CATSDTPARGKLFF.

V usage is TRBV24-1 and J usage is TRBJ2-7. The CDR3 covers 16 residues. CDR1 and CDR2 (germline): KGHDR, SFDVKD. CDR3 protein: CATSDSDGRSIYEQYF.

V is TRBV6-6 and J is TRBJ2-2; the D call of TRBD1 rests on TCRdb alone, since no DNA is present to check it. CDR3 length equals 13 residues. CDR1 and CDR2 from the germline V gene are MNHNY and SVGAGI (reference sequence). The CDR3 region is CASTGTGAGELFF.

The chain joins TRBV29-1 to TRBJ2-7; there is no DNA to check the TCRdb D call of TRBD2. The CDR3 runs 14 residues. The germline V gene has CDR1 SQVTM and CDR2 ANQGSEA. CDR3 in amino acids: CSVEGLLAGYEQYF.

The chain recombines TRBV25-1 with TRBJ1-5; absent DNA, TCRdb's TRBD1 call cannot be checked. This CDR3 has 16 amino acids. Germline CDR1 and CDR2: MGHDK and SYGVNS. The CDR3: CASSGAGGVGNQPQHF.

J is TRBJ2-5 and V is TRBV10-1. CDR1 is WNHNN, CDR2 SYGVQD, per germline (reference sequence). This CDR3 is built from 14 residues. The CDR3: CASSQTGTQETQYF.

The chain uses TRBV5-1 and TRBJ1-2; TCRdb lists TRBD1, though no DNA is available to test this call. Germline CDR1 reads SGHRS; CDR2 reads YFSETQ. This CDR3 is built from 14 residues. CDR3 residues: CASSFQGGDYGYTF.

This sequence joins TRBV12-3 or TRBV12-4 and TRBJ1-4; lacking DNA, the TRBD1 call made by TCRdb goes unchecked. This CDR3 is built from 14 residues. The CDR3 protein is CASSKGALGGKLFF.

The V call is TRBV18, the J call TRBJ1-3. The germline V gene has CDR1 KGHSH and CDR2 LQKENI. The CDR3 loop spans 14 amino acids. The CDR3 is CASSPYDSGNTIYF.

The chain joins TRBV5-6 to TRBJ2-2. Germline V lookup: CDR1 SGHDT, CDR2 YYEEEE. There are 13 residues in the CDR3. The CDR3 loop is CASSFLSGGELFF.

V gene TRBV11-2 combines with J gene TRBJ2-2; the D call from TCRdb, TRBD1, cannot be confirmed without DNA. The CDR3 runs 18 residues. Germline assignment: CDR1 SGHAT and CDR2 FQNNGV. Here the CDR3 reads CASSLNTGTAKNTGELFF.

V usage is TRBV20-1 and J usage is TRBJ2-2; as DNA is missing, the TRBD2 call by TCRdb cannot be tested. This CDR3 spans 13 amino acids. Germline values: CDR1 DFQATT, CDR2 SNEGSKA (reference sequence). The CDR3 here is CSSPTVAGGELFF.

The chain recombines TRBV18 with TRBJ2-3. The CDR3 covers 13 residues. Germline CDR1 and CDR2: KGHSH and LQKENI. CDR3: CASSPGKTDTQYF.

This chain connects TRBV2 to TRBJ1-1; TCRdb designates TRBD1, a call that cannot be tested without DNA. Germline V gene data show CDR1 as SNHLY and CDR2 as FYNNEI. The CDR3 has 16 amino acids. CDR3 sequence: CASSDTVDRGYTEAFF.

The chain recombines TRBV29-1 with TRBJ2-5; there is no DNA to check the TCRdb D call of TRBD1. The germline CDR1 and CDR2 sequences are SQVTM and ANQGSEA. The CDR3 spans 12 residues. CDR3 region: CSVSTGEETQYF.

The chain recombines TRBV5-6 with TRBJ2-2; the D gene TCRdb calls, TRBD1, cannot be checked with no DNA. The CDR3 consists of 18 residues. The V gene's germline CDR1 is SGHDT and CDR2 YYEEEE. CDR3 in amino acids: CASSGGRVASLGTGELFF.

This chain uses TRBV5-4 with TRBJ1-2; without DNA, the TCRdb call of TRBD1 cannot be checked. The CDR3 is 15 amino acids. The V gene's germline CDR1 is SGHNT and CDR2 YYREEE (reference sequence). The CDR3 loop is CASSLNTGIYYGYTF. The variable domain in full, with the rest retrieved from reference TRBV5-4 and TRBJ1-2, is ETGVTQSPTHLIKTRGQQVTLRCSSQSGHNTVSWYQQALGQGPQFIFQYYREEENGRGNFPPRFSGLQFPNYSSELNVNALELDDSALYLCASSLNTGIYYGYTFGSGTRLTVV.